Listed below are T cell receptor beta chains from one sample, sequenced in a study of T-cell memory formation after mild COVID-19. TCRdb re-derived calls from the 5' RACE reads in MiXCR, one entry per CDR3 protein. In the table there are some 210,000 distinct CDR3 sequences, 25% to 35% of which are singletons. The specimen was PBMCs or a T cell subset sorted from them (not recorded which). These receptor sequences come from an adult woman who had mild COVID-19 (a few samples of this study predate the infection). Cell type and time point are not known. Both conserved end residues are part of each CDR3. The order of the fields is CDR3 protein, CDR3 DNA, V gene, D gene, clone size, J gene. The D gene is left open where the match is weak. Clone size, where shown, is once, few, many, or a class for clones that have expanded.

CDR3: CAISRDKQETQYF; DNA: TGTGCCATCAGCCGAGACAAACAAGAGACCCAGTACTTC; V: TRBV10-3; D: NA; size: few; J: TRBJ2-5
CDR3: CSARGWQGAREQFF; DNA: TGCAGTGCTAGAGGGTGGCAGGGGGCACGGGAGCAGTTCTTC; V: TRBV20-1; D: TRBD1; size: NA; J: TRBJ2-1
CDR3: CASSYPGQGAAETQYF; DNA: TGTGCCAGCAGTTACCCCGGACAGGGGGCCGCGGAGACCCAGTACTTC; V: TRBV6-6; D: TRBD1; size: few; J: TRBJ2-5
CDR3: CASSFGPMGEETQYF; DNA: TGTGCCAGCAGCTTTGGACCAATGGGGGAAGAGACCCAGTACTTC; V: TRBV7-2; D: NA; size: NA; J: TRBJ2-5
CDR3: CASSRESTGNYGYTF; DNA: TGTGCCAGCAGCCGAGAATCCACAGGCAACTATGGCTACACCTTC; V: TRBV14; D: NA; size: NA; J: TRBJ1-2
CDR3: CASSESGSYNEQFF; DNA: TGTGCCAGCAGTGAAAGCGGCTCCTACAATGAGCAGTTCTTC; V: TRBV2; D: NA; size: NA; J: TRBJ2-1
CDR3: CSARDLGHSFSGNTIYF; DNA: TGCAGTGCTAGAGATTTAGGACATTCCTTCTCTGGAAACACCATATATTTT; V: TRBV20-1; D: NA; size: few; J: TRBJ1-3
CDR3: CASSLPPGVSYEQYF; DNA: TGTGCCAGCAGCCTCCCCCCCGGAGTTTCCTACGAGCAGTACTTC; V: TRBV11-2; D: NA; size: NA; J: TRBJ2-7
CDR3: CASSLSTGRNTGELFF; DNA: TGCGCCAGCAGCTTGTCGACAGGGAGAAACACCGGGGAGCTGTTTTTT; V: TRBV5-1; D: TRBD1; size: NA; J: TRBJ2-2
CDR3: CASSAWLDSSYEQYF; DNA: TGTGCCAGCAGTGCCTGGTTAGACTCCTCCTACGAGCAGTACTTC; V: TRBV6-2/TRBV6-3; D: NA; size: few; J: TRBJ2-7
CDR3: CATSARGSYTDTQYF; DNA: TGTGCCACCAGTGCCCGCGGGTCCTACACAGATACGCAGTATTTT; V: TRBV24-1; D: NA; size: few; J: TRBJ2-3
CDR3: CASSVELNTEAFF; DNA: TGTGCCAGCAGCGTAGAGTTGAACACTGAAGCTTTCTTT; V: TRBV9; D: NA; size: NA; J: TRBJ1-1
CDR3: CSARDQMGQPQHF; DNA: TGCAGTGCTAGAGATCAAATGGGCCAGCCCCAGCATTTT; V: TRBV20-1; D: NA; size: NA; J: TRBJ1-5
CDR3: CASRPGQAGTYEQYF; DNA: TGTGCCAGCAGGCCCGGACAGGCGGGGACCTACGAGCAGTACTTC; V: TRBV6-5; D: NA; size: few; J: TRBJ2-7
CDR3: CASSAGTGSEQYF; DNA: TGTGCCAGCTCGGCCGGGACAGGGTCCGAGCAGTACTTC; V: TRBV18; D: TRBD1; size: NA; J: TRBJ2-7
CDR3: CASSYSGRGPGEQYF; DNA: TGTGCCAGCAGTTACTCGGGTCGGGGTCCCGGGGAGCAGTACTTC; V: TRBV6-5; D: NA; size: NA; J: TRBJ2-7
CDR3: CSGQVAPRTSGRNEQFF; DNA: TGCAGCGGCCAGGTGGCGCCTAGGACTAGCGGGAGGAATGAGCAGTTCTTC; V: TRBV29-1; D: TRBD2; size: few; J: TRBJ2-1
CDR3: CASSYSSRAWTEAFF; DNA: TGTGCCAGCAGTTACTCGAGCAGGGCGTGGACTGAAGCTTTCTTT; V: TRBV6-5; D: NA; size: once; J: TRBJ1-1
CDR3: CSARDQGRYEQYF; DNA: TGCAGTGCTCGGGACCAAGGACGCTACGAGCAGTACTTC; V: TRBV20-1; D: NA; size: NA; J: TRBJ2-7
CDR3: CASRLPGPTDTQYF; DNA: TGTGCCAGCAGACTTCCGGGACCCACAGATACGCAGTATTTT; V: TRBV6-5; D: NA; size: NA; J: TRBJ2-3
CDR3: CSARTGGDYGYTF; DNA: TGCAGTGCTCGGACAGGGGGTGACTATGGCTACACCTTC; V: TRBV20-1; D: TRBD1; size: many; J: TRBJ1-2
CDR3: CSVVKVLSTDTQYF; DNA: TGCAGCGTCGTAAAGGTTCTAAGCACAGATACGCAGTATTTT; V: TRBV29-1; D: NA; size: NA; J: TRBJ2-3
CDR3: CASVLGGNEQFF; DNA: TGTGCCAGCGTTTTGGGGGGGAATGAGCAGTTCTTC; V: TRBV7-9; D: TRBD2; size: few; J: TRBJ2-1
CDR3: CASSAGLAGGPEETQYF; DNA: TGTGCCAGCAGCGCCGGACTAGCGGGGGGGCCGGAAGAGACCCAGTACTTC; V: TRBV7-6; D: TRBD2; size: NA; J: TRBJ2-5
CDR3: CASSLNSASYEAFF; DNA: TGTGCCAGCAGCCTGAACAGCGCCAGCTATGAAGCTTTCTTT; V: TRBV7-2; D: NA; size: NA; J: TRBJ1-1
CDR3: CASSSASASGAGEQFF; DNA: TGTGCCAGCAGTTCAGCGTCGGCTAGCGGGGCCGGTGAGCAGTTCTTC; V: TRBV5-4; D: TRBD2; size: NA; J: TRBJ2-1
CDR3: CSARVSGYEQYF; DNA: TGCAGTGCTAGAGTTAGCGGTTACGAGCAGTACTTC; V: TRBV20-1; D: NA; size: few; J: TRBJ2-7
CDR3: CASSLTASEATDTQYF; DNA: TGTGCCAGCAGCTTGACGGCTAGCGAGGCCACAGATACGCAGTATTTT; V: TRBV5-4; D: NA; size: NA; J: TRBJ2-3
CDR3: CASSPWGLYGYTF; DNA: TGTGCCAGCAGCCCTTGGGGCCTCTATGGCTACACCTTC; V: TRBV3-1; D: NA; size: NA; J: TRBJ1-2
CDR3: CASSPGQPNYGYTF; DNA: TGTGCCAGCAGCCCGGGACAGCCTAACTATGGCTACACCTTC; V: TRBV7-9; D: TRBD1; size: NA; J: TRBJ1-2
CDR3: CASSLPGTAYGYTF; DNA: TGTGCCAGCAGCCTGCCCGGGACAGCCTATGGCTACACCTTC; V: TRBV12-3/TRBV12-4; D: TRBD1; size: few; J: TRBJ1-2
CDR3: CASSQGQGVLNQPQHF; DNA: TGTGCCAGCAGTCAGGGACAGGGGGTCCTCAATCAGCCCCAGCATTTT; V: TRBV12-3/TRBV12-4; D: TRBD1; size: NA; J: TRBJ1-5
CDR3: CATSETGNAYEQYF; DNA: TGTGCCACCAGTGAGACAGGGAACGCCTACGAGCAGTACTTC; V: TRBV24-1; D: TRBD1; size: NA; J: TRBJ2-7
CDR3: CATSRQGLETQYF; DNA: TGTGCCACCAGCCGACAGGGGTTAGAGACCCAGTACTTC; V: TRBV24-1; D: TRBD1; size: NA; J: TRBJ2-5
CDR3: CASSPGQATMNTEAFF; DNA: TGTGCCAGCAGCCCCGGACAGGCGACCATGAACACTGAAGCTTTCTTT; V: TRBV5-4; D: TRBD1; size: NA; J: TRBJ1-1
CDR3: CASSEEGAGTEAFF; DNA: TGTGCCAGCTCAGAAGAGGGTGCGGGAACTGAAGCTTTCTTT; V: TRBV18; D: NA; size: NA; J: TRBJ1-1
CDR3: CASSNSIDEQFF; DNA: TGTGCCAGCAGCAATAGTATCGATGAGCAGTTCTTC; V: TRBV7-3; D: NA; size: NA; J: TRBJ2-1
CDR3: CASSFLWTSGRHEQYF; DNA: TGTGCCAGCAGTTTCCTGTGGACTAGCGGGAGGCACGAGCAGTACTTC; V: TRBV12-3/TRBV12-4; D: TRBD2; size: few; J: TRBJ2-7
CDR3: CASSYSGRVSGANVLTF; DNA: TGTGCCAGCAGTTACAGCGGCAGGGTGTCTGGGGCCAACGTCCTGACTTTC; V: TRBV6-2/TRBV6-3; D: NA; size: NA; J: TRBJ2-6
CDR3: CASSLGVAGAGETQYF; DNA: TGTGCCAGCAGCTTGGGGGTTGCGGGGGCGGGGGAGACCCAGTACTTC; V: TRBV7-2; D: NA; size: few; J: TRBJ2-5
CDR3: CASRAQGSYGYTF; DNA: TGTGCCAGCAGGGCCCAGGGAAGCTATGGCTACACCTTC; V: TRBV12-3/TRBV12-4; D: NA; size: NA; J: TRBJ1-2
CDR3: CASSLQLAEDNEQFF; DNA: TGCGCCAGCAGCTTACAACTAGCGGAGGACAATGAGCAGTTCTTC; V: TRBV5-1; D: TRBD2; size: few; J: TRBJ2-1
CDR3: CSARVAGVYEQYF; DNA: TGCAGTGCTAGAGTAGCAGGGGTCTACGAGCAGTACTTC; V: TRBV20-1; D: NA; size: few; J: TRBJ2-7
CDR3: CSVESRVGRVNEQFF; DNA: TGCAGCGTTGAGTCCAGGGTAGGTAGAGTCAATGAGCAGTTCTTC; V: TRBV29-1; D: NA; size: NA; J: TRBJ2-1
CDR3: CASSWDPGTSGSRSTDTQYF; DNA: TGTGCCAGCAGCTGGGACCCCGGGACTAGCGGGAGCAGGAGCACAGATACGCAGTATTTT; V: TRBV21-1; D: NA; size: NA; J: TRBJ2-3